This T cell receptor (beta chain) comes out of a study of PD-1 blockade in mismatch repair-deficient tumors. Using immunoSEQ multiplex PCR, the repertoire was profiled, and TCRdb retains in-frame clones only, with some absent. The table includes approximately 100,000 clones, about four fifths detected once. With V trimmed by 1 base and J by 7 bases, 6 bases remained unmatched. Germline CDR1 is MNHNS and CDR2 is SASEGT. The CDR3 is 14 residues long. The sample here was peripheral blood, taken 30 to 36 weeks after starting pembrolizumab. This receptor was identified in an adult with mismatch repair-deficient cancer. The rearrangement uses TRBV6-1 and TRBJ2-7, with 8 bases identical to TRBD1. CDR3 sequence (DNA): TGTGCCAGCAGTGAAGGGGACAGGAGAAGAGAGCAGTACTTC. Encoded protein: CASSEGDRRREQYF.